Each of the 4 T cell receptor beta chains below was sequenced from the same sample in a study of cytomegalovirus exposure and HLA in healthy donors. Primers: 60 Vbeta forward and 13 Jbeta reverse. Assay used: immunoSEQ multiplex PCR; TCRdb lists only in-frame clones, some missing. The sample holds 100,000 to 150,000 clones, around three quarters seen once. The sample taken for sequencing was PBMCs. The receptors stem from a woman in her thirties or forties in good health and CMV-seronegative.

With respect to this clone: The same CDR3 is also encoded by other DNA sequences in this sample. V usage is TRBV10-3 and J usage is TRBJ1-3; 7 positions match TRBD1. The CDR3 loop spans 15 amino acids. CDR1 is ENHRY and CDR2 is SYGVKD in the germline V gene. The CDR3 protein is CATRKDTGAANTIYF. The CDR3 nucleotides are TGTGCTACCCGCAAAGACACAGGGGCGGCAAACACCATATATTTT.

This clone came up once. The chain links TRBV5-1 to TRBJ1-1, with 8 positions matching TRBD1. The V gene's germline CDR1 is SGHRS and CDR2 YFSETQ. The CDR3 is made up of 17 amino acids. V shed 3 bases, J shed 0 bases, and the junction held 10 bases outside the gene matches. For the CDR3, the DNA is TGCGCCAGCAGCTCGGACAGGGCGACCCCCATGAACACTGAAGCTTTCTTT. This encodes CASSSDRATPMNTEAFF. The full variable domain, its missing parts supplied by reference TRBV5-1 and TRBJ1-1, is KAGVTQTPRYLIKTRGQQVTLSCSPISGHRSVSWYQQTPGQGLQFLFEYFSETQRNKGNFPGRFSGRQFSNSRSEMNVSTLELGDSALYLCASSSDRATPMNTEAFFGQGTRLTVV.

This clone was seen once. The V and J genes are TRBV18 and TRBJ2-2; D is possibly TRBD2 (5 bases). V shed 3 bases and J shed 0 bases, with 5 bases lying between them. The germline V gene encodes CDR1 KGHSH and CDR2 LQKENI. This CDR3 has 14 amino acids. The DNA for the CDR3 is TGTGCCAGCTCACCGACTACGAACACCGGGGAGCTGTTTTTT. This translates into CASSPTTNTGELFF. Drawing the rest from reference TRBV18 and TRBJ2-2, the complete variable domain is NAGVMQNPRHLVRRRGQEARLRCSPMKGHSHVYWYRQLPEEGLKFMVYLQKENIIDESGMPKERFSAEFPKEGPSILRIQQVVRGDSAAYFCASSPTTNTGELFFGEGSRLTVL.

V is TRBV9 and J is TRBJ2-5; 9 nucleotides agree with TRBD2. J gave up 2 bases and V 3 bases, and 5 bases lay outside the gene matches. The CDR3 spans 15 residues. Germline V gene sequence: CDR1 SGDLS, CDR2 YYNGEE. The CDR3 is CASSATGLAQETQYF. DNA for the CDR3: TGTGCCAGCAGCGCAACTGGACTAGCGCAAGAGACCCAGTACTTC.